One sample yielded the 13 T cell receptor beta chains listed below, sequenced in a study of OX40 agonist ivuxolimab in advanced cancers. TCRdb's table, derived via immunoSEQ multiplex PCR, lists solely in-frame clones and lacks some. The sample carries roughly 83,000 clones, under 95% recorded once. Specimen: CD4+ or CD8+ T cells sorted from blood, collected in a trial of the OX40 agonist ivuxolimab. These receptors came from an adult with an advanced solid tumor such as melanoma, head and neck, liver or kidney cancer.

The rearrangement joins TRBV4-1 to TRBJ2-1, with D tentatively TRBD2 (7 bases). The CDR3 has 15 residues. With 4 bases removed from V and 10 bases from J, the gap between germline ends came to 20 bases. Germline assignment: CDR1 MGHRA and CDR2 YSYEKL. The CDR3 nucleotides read TGCGCCAGCAGCCGAGGGGGGGGAAGCGGTTCAGAGCAGTTCTTC. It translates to CASSRGGGSGSEQFF.

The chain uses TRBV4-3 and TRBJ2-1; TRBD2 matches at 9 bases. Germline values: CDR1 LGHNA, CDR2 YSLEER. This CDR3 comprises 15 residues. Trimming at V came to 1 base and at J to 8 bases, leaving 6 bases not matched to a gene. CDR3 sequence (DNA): TGCGCCAGCAGCCAAGTGGGCGGGAGGGGGGATGAGCAGTTCTTC. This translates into CASSQVGGRGDEQFF.

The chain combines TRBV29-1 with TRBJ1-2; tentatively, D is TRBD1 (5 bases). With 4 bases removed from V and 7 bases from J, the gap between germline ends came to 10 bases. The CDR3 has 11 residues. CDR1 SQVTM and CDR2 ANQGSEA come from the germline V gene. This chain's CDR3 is CSVGDARGYTF. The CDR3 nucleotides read TGCAGCGTTGGGGACGCGCGTGGCTACACCTTC.

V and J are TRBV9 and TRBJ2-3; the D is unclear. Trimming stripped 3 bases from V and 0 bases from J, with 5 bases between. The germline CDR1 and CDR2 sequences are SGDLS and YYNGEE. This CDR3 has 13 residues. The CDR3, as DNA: TGTGCCAGCAGCGGAGGTAGCACAGATACGCAGTATTTT. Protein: CASSGGSTDTQYF.

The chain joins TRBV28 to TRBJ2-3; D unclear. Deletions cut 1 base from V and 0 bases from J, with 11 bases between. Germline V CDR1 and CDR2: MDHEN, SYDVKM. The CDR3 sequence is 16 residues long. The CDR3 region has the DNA TGTGCCAGCAGTTTATTTGGGGTTGGGAGCACAGATACGCAGTATTTT. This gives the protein CASSLFGVGSTDTQYF.

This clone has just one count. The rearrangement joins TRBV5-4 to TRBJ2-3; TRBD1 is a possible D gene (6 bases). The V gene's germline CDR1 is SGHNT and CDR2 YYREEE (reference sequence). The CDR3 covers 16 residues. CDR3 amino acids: CATQQGTNSYTDTQYF. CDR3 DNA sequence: TGTGCTACGCAGCAAGGGACAAATTCCTACACAGATACGCAGTATTTT.

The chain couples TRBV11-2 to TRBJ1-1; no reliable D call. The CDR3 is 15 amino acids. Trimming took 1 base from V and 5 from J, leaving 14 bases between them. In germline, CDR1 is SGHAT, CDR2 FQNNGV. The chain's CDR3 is CASSLVTGGETEAFF. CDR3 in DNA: TGTGCCAGCAGCTTAGTCACCGGTGGAGAAACTGAAGCTTTCTTT.

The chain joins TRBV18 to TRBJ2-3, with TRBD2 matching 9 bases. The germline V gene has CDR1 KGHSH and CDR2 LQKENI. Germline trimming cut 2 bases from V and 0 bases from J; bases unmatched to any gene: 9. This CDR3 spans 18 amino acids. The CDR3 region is CASSPSRLAGTSTDTQYF. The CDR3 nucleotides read TGTGCCAGCTCACCATCGAGGCTAGCGGGAACTAGCACAGATACGCAGTATTTT. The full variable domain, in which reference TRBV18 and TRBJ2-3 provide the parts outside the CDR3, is NAGVMQNPRHLVRRRGQEARLRCSPMKGHSHVYWYRQLPEEGLKFMVYLQKENIIDESGMPKERFSAEFPKEGPSILRIQQVVRGDSAAYFCASSPSRLAGTSTDTQYFGPGTRLTVL.

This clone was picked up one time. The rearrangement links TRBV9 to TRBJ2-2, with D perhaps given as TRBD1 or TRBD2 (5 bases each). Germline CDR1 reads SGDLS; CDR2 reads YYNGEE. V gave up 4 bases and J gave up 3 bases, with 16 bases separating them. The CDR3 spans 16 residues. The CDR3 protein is CASSPFGAMDTGELFF. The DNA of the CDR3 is TGTGCCAGCAGCCCTTTCGGGGCCATGGACACCGGGGAGCTGTTTTTT.

The CDR3 coding sequence is TGTGCCAGCAGCCTACAGGGGGCTGGGGCCAACGTCCTGACTTTC. As protein: CASSLQGAGANVLTF. The chain joins TRBV6-5 to TRBJ2-6, with TRBD1 matching over 8 bases. Germline CDR1 and CDR2: MNHEY and SVGAGI. The CDR3 totals 15 residues. V shed 6 bases and J 2 bases; nucleotides not matched to a gene: 3.

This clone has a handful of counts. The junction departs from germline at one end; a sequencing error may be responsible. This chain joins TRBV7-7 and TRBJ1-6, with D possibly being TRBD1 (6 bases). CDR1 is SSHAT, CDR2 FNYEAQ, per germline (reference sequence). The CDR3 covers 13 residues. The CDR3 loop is CASSLGGMAPLHF. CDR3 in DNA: TGTGCTAGCAGCTTGGGGGGCATGGCACCCCTCCACTTT.

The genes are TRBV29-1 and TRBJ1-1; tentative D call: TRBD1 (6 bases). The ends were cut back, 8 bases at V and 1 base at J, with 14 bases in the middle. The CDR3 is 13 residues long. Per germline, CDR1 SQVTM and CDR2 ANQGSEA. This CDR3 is CSTLTGENTEAFF. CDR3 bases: TGCAGCACACTGACAGGAGAGAACACTGAAGCTTTCTTT. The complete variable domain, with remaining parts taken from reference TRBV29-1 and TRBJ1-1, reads SAVISQKPSRDICQRGTSLTIQCQVDSQVTMMFWYRQQPGQSLTLIATANQGSEATYESGFVIDKFPISRPNLTFSTLTVSNMSPEDSSIYLCSTLTGENTEAFFGQGTRLTVV.

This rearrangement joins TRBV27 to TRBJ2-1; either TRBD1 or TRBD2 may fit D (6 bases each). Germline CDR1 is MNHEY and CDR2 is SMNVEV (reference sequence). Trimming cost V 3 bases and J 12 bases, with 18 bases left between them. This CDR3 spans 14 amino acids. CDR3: CASSFRAEGGGQFF. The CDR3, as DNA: TGTGCCAGCAGTTTTAGAGCGGAGGGGGGTGGGCAGTTCTTC.